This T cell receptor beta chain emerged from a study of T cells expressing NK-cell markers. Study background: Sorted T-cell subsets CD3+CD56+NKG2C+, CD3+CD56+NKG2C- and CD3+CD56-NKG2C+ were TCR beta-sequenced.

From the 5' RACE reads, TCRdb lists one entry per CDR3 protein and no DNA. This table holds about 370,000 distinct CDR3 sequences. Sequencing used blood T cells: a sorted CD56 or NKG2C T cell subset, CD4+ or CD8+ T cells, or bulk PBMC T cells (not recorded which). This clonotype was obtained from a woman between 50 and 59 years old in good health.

The CDR3 loop is CASSVPGLADNEQFF. The genes are TRBV2 and TRBJ2-1; the D call of TRBD2 rests on TCRdb alone, since no DNA is present to check it. The germline CDR1 and CDR2 sequences are SNHLY and FYNNEI. CDR3 length: 15 residues.